The 19 T cell receptor beta chains below all came from one sample that was sequenced in a study of CD8 T cells in Susac syndrome. With random hexamers, reverse transcription was performed on about 0.5 to 1 ug of RNA. Each CDR3 protein gets one entry after TCRdb re-called the immunoSEQ multiplex PCR reads with MiXCR. The sample records under 200,000 distinct CDR3 sequences, 90% to 95% being singletons. Sequencing was done on a sample of CD4+ T cells from PBMCs. Receptors originate from a human donor in good health.

The chain employs TRBV6-2 or TRBV6-3 and TRBJ2-3, with unresolved D. The V end lost 4 bases, the J end lost 6 bases, and 11 bases lay between the germline ends. The CDR3 has 13 residues. Germline loops: CDR1 MNHEY, CDR2 SVGEGT. The CDR3 loop is CASSSPPADTQYF. CDR3 in DNA: TGTGCCAGCAGTTCCCCCCCGGCGGATACGCAGTATTTT.

The chain couples TRBV30 to TRBJ1-5, with 8 positions matching TRBD1. J lost 7 bases, V lost 2 bases, and 10 bases had no gene match. The CDR3 runs to 15 residues. The germline gives CDR1 GTSNPN, CDR2 SVGIG (reference sequence). CDR3 region: CAWSPRQGNYQPQHF. The DNA of the CDR3 is TGTGCCTGGAGTCCAAGACAGGGGAATTACCAGCCCCAGCATTTT.

The chain recombines TRBV7-9 with TRBJ1-1, with 8 bases aligning to TRBD1. This CDR3 contains 14 residues. In germline, CDR1 is SEHNR, CDR2 FQNEAQ (reference sequence). The junction had 6 bases not matched to a gene; V was cut back by 5 bases and J by 4 bases. CDR3 bases: TGTGCCAGCAGCCCGCACACAGGGGGCACTGAAGCTTTCTTT. Translating gives CASSPHTGGTEAFF.

This clonotype was counted only a few times. V gene TRBV16 combines with J gene TRBJ1-2, with D unresolved. CDR1 and CDR2 (germline): KGHSY, FQNENV. Trimming took off 0 bases at V and 4 bases at J, with 9 bases between the two ends. This CDR3 spans 14 amino acids. The CDR3: CASSQSRGSYGYTF. The CDR3 nucleotides read TGTGCCAGCAGCCAATCGAGAGGGAGCTATGGCTACACCTTC.

J is TRBJ2-5 and V is TRBV3-1; D unresolved. The V gene lost 4 bases and the J gene lost 3 bases, with 12 bases spanning the gap. The V gene's germline CDR1 is LGHDT and CDR2 YNNKEL (reference sequence). The CDR3 is made up of 14 amino acids. For the CDR3, the DNA is TGTGCCAGCAGCCTGAGTCCTAATGAAGAGACCCAGTACTTC. This gives the protein CASSLSPNEETQYF.

The chain has TRBV29-1 and TRBJ2-5, with TRBD2 matching 8 bases. Per germline, CDR1 SQVTM and CDR2 ANQGSEA. This CDR3 is built from 13 residues. V was pared by 4 bases and J by 4 bases, with 5 bases of the junction left unmatched. The DNA of the CDR3 is TGCAGCGTTGGGGTAGCGGGGCTAGAGACCCAGTACTTC. It is translated as CSVGVAGLETQYF. The full variable domain, with the rest looked up from reference TRBV29-1 and TRBJ2-5, is SAVISQKPSRDICQRGTSLTIQCQVDSQVTMMFWYRQQPGQSLTLIATANQGSEATYESGFVIDKFPISRPNLTFSTLTVSNMSPEDSSIYLCSVGVAGLETQYFGPGTRLLVL.

This clonotype has a single count. The V call is TRBV9, the J call TRBJ2-1; no firm D call. This CDR3 is 14 amino acids long. CDR1 SGDLS and CDR2 YYNGEE come from the germline V gene. V lost 0 bases to trimming and J lost 8 bases, with 12 bases between them. The CDR3 protein is CASSVEHQGYEQFF. For the CDR3, the DNA is TGTGCCAGCAGCGTAGAACACCAAGGCTATGAGCAGTTCTTC. The entire variable domain, with the rest obtained from reference TRBV9 and TRBJ2-1, is as follows: DSGVTQTPKHLITATGQRVTLRCSPRSGDLSVYWYQQSLDQGLQFLIQYYNGEERAKGNILERFSAQQFPDLHSELNLSSLELGDSALYFCASSVEHQGYEQFFGPGTRLTVL.

The chain employs TRBV29-1 and TRBJ1-2; D possibly corresponds to TRBD1 (5 bases). Germline loops: CDR1 SQVTM, CDR2 ANQGSEA. The ends were cut back, 5 bases at V and 5 bases at J, with 9 bases in the middle. The CDR3 runs to 11 residues. This CDR3 is CSVIREYGYTF. CDR3 in DNA: TGCAGCGTTATCAGGGAGTATGGCTACACCTTC.

A single count supports this clonotype. The V and J genes are TRBV29-1 and TRBJ2-5; no firm D call. V was trimmed by 1 base and J by 4 bases, leaving 16 bases between them. Germline CDR1 reads SQVTM; CDR2 reads ANQGSEA. The CDR3 contains 15 residues. CDR3 region: CSVEVEGPGRETQYF. Here the CDR3 DNA reads TGCAGCGTTGAAGTCGAAGGACCAGGACGAGAGACCCAGTACTTC.

This clonotype was counted a single time. V gene TRBV20-1 combines with J gene TRBJ2-5; a possible D gene is TRBD2 (6 bases). Germline CDR1 DFQATT, CDR2 SNEGSKA (reference sequence). The ends were cut back, 0 bases at V and 2 bases at J, with 10 bases in the middle. The CDR3 runs 14 residues. In DNA, the CDR3 is TGCAGTGCTAGAGATTTCCGGGGGCAAGAGACCCAGTACTTC. Amino acids: CSARDFRGQETQYF.

The J gene is TRBJ1-2, the V gene TRBV30, with 9 bases aligning to TRBD1. V lost 3 bases to trimming and J lost 8 bases; unmatched junction nucleotides: 16. Germline V gives CDR1 GTSNPN, CDR2 SVGIG (reference sequence). The CDR3 totals 16 residues. The CDR3 DNA sequence: TGTGCCTGGAGCCTCGGGCCTCCGGGACAGGGTACCGGCTACACCTTC. Translation: CAWSLGPPGQGTGYTF.

The rearrangement joins TRBV19 to TRBJ1-5, with D possibly being TRBD1 (5 bases). This CDR3 contains 15 residues. Looked up from germline, CDR1 is LNHDA and CDR2 is SQIVND (reference sequence). V was shortened by 7 bases and J by 0 bases, with 13 bases between the two germline ends. In DNA, the CDR3 is TGTGCCAGTACCATGGGGGTTGATAGCAATCAGCCCCAGCATTTT. Translation: CASTMGVDSNQPQHF.

The gene calls are TRBV4-3 and TRBJ1-6; a weak D match, TRBD1 (5 bases). Per the germline V gene, CDR1 is LGHNA and CDR2 is YSLEER. V dropped 0 bases and J dropped 6 bases, with 9 bases sitting between them. The CDR3 is 15 residues long. Here the CDR3 DNA reads TGCGCCAGCAGCCAAGATCAGGGCTTTAATTCACCCCTCCACTTT. It codes for CASSQDQGFNSPLHF.

This chain connects TRBV12-3 or TRBV12-4 to TRBJ2-3; 11 nucleotides align to TRBD2. The V and J ends lost 6 bases and 3 bases, in that order; junction bases with no gene match: 2. This CDR3 region has 14 residues. CDR3 region: CASRVAGGTDTQYF. In DNA, the CDR3 is TGTGCCAGCAGAGTAGCGGGAGGGACAGATACGCAGTATTTT.

The genes are TRBV6-4 and TRBJ2-1; D uncertain. Per the germline V gene, CDR1 is MRHNA and CDR2 is SNTAGT. The CDR3 consists of 12 residues. Trimming cost V 0 bases and J 15 bases, with 12 bases left between them. DNA of the CDR3: TGTGCCAGCAGTGACTCGCGGTCTACGTGGTTCTTC. This translates into CASSDSRSTWFF.

The rearrangement uses TRBV20-1 and TRBJ2-7; TRBD2 matches at 11 bases. The CDR3 is 13 amino acids. The junction had 2 bases not matched to a gene; V was cut back by 3 bases and J by 4 bases. Germline lookup yields CDR1 DFQATT and CDR2 SNEGSKA (reference sequence). The CDR3 here is CSASLAGGYEQYV. CDR3 sequence (DNA): TGCAGTGCTAGTTTAGCGGGAGGGTACGAGCAGTACGTC.

This rearrangement joins TRBV7-9 to TRBJ2-7; D gene uncertain. This CDR3 spans 12 amino acids. Germline CDR1 reads SEHNR; CDR2 reads FQNEAQ (reference sequence). V dropped 3 bases and J dropped 2 bases, with 5 bases sitting between them. The CDR3 DNA follows: TGTGCCAGCAGCTTTGACCCCTACGAGCAGTACTTC. Protein sequence: CASSFDPYEQYF.

The J gene is TRBJ2-7, the V gene TRBV5-6; no firm D call. The CDR3 runs 13 residues. Germline lookup yields CDR1 SGHDT and CDR2 YYEEEE. The V gene lost 1 base and the J gene lost 3 bases, with 8 bases spanning the gap. CDR3 DNA: TGTGCCAGCAGCTTGCCGGCGATCTACGAGCAGTACTTC. Residues: CASSLPAIYEQYF.

The chain employs TRBV11-2 and TRBJ1-2, with no clear D. Trimming stripped 5 bases from V and 8 bases from J, with 12 bases between. The V gene's germline CDR1 is SGHAT and CDR2 FQNNGV. This CDR3 has 12 residues. CDR3 in amino acids: CASSLDGLGYTF. The CDR3 DNA reads as TGTGCCAGCAGCCTGGACGGTCTCGGCTACACCTTC. The full variable domain, with the rest looked up from reference TRBV11-2 and TRBJ1-2, is EAGVAQSPRYKIIEKRQSVAFWCNPISGHATLYWYQQILGQGPKLLIQFQNNGVVDDSQLPKDRFSAERLKGVDSTLKIQPAKLEDSAVYLCASSLDGLGYTFGSGTRLTVV.